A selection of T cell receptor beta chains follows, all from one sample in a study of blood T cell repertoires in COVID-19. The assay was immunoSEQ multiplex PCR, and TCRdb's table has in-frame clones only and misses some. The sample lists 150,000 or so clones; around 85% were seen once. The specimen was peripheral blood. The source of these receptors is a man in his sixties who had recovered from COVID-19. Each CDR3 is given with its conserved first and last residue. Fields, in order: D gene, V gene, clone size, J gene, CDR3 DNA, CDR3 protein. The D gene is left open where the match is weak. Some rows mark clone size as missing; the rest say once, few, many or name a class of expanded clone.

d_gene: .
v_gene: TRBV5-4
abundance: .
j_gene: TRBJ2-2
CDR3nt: TGTGCCAGCACCAGTCAACTGGCGGGGAGGAACACCGGGGAGCTGTTTTTT
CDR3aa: CASTSQLAGRNTGELFF

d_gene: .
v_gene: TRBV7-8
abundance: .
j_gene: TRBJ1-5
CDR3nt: TGTGCCAGCAGCCCCGATCGCGGGGGGCAGCATTTT
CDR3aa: CASSPDRGGQHF

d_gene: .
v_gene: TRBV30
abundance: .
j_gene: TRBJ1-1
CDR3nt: TGTGCCTGGAGTGGGGCGGGGACCGACAGACTGAACACTGAAGCTTTCTTT
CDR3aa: CAWSGAGTDRLNTEAFF

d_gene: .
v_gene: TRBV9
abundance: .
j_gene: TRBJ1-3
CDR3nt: TGTGCCAGCAGTGAGGTGACTGGAAACACCATATATTTT
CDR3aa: CASSEVTGNTIYF

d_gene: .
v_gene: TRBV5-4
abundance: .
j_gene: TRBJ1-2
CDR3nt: TGTGCCAGCAGCTTGGAAGGGGCGCGGGGCTACACCTTC
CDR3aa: CASSLEGARGYTF

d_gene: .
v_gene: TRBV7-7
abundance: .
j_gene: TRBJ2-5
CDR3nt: TGTGCTAGCAGCTTAGGGGGGACACCGGTACAAGAGACCCAGTACTTC
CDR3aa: CASSLGGTPVQETQYF

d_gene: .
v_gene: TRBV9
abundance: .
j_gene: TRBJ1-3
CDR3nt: TGTGCCAGCAGCCCCTCCGTCTCTGGAAACACCATATATTTT
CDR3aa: CASSPSVSGNTIYF

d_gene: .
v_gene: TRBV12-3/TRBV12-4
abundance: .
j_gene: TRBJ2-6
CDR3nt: TGTGCCAGCAGTTCGGGTGGGGCCAACGTCCTGACTTTC
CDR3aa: CASSSGGANVLTF

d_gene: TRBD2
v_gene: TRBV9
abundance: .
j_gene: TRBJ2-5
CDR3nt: TGTGCCAGCAGCGTAGGTAGCGGGGGGAACCCAGAGACCCAGTACTTC
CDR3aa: CASSVGSGGNPETQYF

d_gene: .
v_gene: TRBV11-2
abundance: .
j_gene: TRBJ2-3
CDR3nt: TGTGCCAGCAGCTTAGGCCAGGGTACAGATACGCAGTATTTT
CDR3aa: CASSLGQGTDTQYF

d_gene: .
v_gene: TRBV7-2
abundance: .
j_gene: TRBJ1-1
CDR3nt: TGTGCCAGCAGCTTAATTGGCGGAGCGAACACTGAAGCTTTCTTT
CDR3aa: CASSLIGGANTEAFF

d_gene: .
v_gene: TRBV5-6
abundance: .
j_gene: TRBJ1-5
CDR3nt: TGTGCCAGCAGCTGGTCGGGTCAGCCCCAGCATTTT
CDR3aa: CASSWSGQPQHF

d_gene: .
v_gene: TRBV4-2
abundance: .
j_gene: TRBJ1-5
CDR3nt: TGTGCCAGCAGCCAAGGGGACTCGCCCAATCAGCCCCAGCATTTT
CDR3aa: CASSQGDSPNQPQHF

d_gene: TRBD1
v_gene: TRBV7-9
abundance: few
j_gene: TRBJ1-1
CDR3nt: TGTGCCAGCAGCTTACAGGGGGCTCTTGGCACTGAAGCTTTCTTT
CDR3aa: CASSLQGALGTEAFF

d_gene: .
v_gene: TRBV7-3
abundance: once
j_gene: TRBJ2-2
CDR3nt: TGTGCCAGCAGACAAGGACAAGCCGGGGAGCTGTTTTTT
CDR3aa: CASRQGQAGELFF

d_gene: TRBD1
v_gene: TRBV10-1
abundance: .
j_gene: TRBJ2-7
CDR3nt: TGCGCCAGCAGTGAGCCCTGGTCATCCCAATCTGGGCCCGCCCGGGACAGGGGACCCTACGAGCAGTACTTC
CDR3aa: CASSEPWSSQSGPARDRGPYEQYF

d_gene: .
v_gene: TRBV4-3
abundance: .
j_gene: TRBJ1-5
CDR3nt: TGCGCCAGCAGCCAAGATACGGGGGGGGTTCAGCCCCAGCATTTT
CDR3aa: CASSQDTGGVQPQHF

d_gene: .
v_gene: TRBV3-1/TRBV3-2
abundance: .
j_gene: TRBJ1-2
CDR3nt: TGTGCCAGCAGCCAAGCGGTGACAGGCGGCGACTATGGCTACACCTTC
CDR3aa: CASSQAVTGGDYGYTF

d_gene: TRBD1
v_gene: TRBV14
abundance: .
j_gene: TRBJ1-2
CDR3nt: TGTGCCAGCAGCCATACCCGCCAGGGGGGCAACTATGGCTACACCTTC
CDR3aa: CASSHTRQGGNYGYTF

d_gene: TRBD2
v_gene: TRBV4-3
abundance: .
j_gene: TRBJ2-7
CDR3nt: TGCGCCAGCAGCCAGGACGCGGGGGGACCATCCTACGAGCAGTACTTC
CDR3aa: CASSQDAGGPSYEQYF

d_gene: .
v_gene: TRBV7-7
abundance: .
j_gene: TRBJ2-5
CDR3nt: TGTGCTAGCAGCGACTTCTTTCTGGCCACTGGTCAAGAGACCCAGTACTTC
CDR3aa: CASSDFFLATGQETQYF

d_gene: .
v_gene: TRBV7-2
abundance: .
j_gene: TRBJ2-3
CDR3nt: TGTGCCAGCAGCCCTGGGGGGGCTAGAGATACGCAGTATTTT
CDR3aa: CASSPGGARDTQYF

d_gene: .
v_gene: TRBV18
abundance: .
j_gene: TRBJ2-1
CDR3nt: TGTGCCAGCTCACCACCGGATCGGGGAGAAGGCTACAATGAGCAGTTCTTC
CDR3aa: CASSPPDRGEGYNEQFF

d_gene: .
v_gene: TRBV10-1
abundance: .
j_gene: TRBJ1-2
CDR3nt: TGCGCCAGCAGTGCCCTTTGTGGCTACACCTTC
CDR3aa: CASSALCGYTF

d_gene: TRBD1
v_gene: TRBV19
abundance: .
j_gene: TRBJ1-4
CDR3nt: TGTGCCAGTAGTCTGGGGACAGGGTATAATTGGCTTGGTGAAAAACTGTTTTTT
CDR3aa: CASSLGTGYNWLGEKLFF

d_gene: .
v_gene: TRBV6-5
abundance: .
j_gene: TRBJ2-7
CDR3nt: TGTGCCAGCGGACAGAAAACCTACGAGCAGTACTTC
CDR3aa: CASGQKTYEQYF

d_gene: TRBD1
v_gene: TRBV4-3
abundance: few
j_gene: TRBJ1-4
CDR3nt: TGCGCCAGCAGCCAGCAGGGGGCCGTTAATGAAAAACTGTTTTTT
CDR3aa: CASSQQGAVNEKLFF

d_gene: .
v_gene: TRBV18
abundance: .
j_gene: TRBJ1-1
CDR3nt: TGTGCCAGCTTACAGGGGAACACTGAAGCTTTCTTT
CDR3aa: CASLQGNTEAFF

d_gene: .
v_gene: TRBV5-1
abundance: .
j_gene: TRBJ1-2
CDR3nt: TGCGCCAGCAGCCCAGTTATAAGTCTTCAGGATGGCTACACCTTC
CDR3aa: CASSPVISLQDGYTF

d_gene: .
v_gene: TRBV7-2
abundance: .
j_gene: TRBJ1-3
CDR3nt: TGTGCCAGCAGCTTAACGGGTACTGGAAACACCATATATTTT
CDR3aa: CASSLTGTGNTIYF

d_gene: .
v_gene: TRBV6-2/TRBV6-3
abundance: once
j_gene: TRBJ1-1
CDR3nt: TGTGCCAGCAGTTTTCCTGACAGGAACACTGAAGCTTTCTTT
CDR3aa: CASSFPDRNTEAFF

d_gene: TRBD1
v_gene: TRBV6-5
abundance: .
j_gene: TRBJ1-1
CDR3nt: TGTGCCAGCAGTACTCCGGGACAGGGATACACTGAAGCTTTCTTT
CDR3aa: CASSTPGQGYTEAFF

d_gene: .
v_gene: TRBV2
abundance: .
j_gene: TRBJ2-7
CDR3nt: TGTGCCAGTGGGGGGGACAACATCTACGAGCAGTACTTC
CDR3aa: CASGGDNIYEQYF

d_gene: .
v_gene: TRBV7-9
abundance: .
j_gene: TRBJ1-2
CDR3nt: TGTGCCAGCAGCTTATCCCCCGGGGGATTTGATGGCTACACCTTC
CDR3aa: CASSLSPGGFDGYTF

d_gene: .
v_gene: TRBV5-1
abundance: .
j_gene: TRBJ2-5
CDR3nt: TGCGCCAGCAGCTTTGCAGGGGAAGAGACCCAGTACTTC
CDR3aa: CASSFAGEETQYF

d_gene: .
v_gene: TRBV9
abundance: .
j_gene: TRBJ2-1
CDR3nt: TGTGCCAGCAGCGTAGCGGTAGCGAACTACAATGAGCAGTTCTTC
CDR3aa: CASSVAVANYNEQFF

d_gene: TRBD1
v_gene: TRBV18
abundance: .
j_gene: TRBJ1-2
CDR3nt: TGTGCCAGCTCACCGGGACAGAACTCCTATGGCTACACCTTC
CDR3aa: CASSPGQNSYGYTF

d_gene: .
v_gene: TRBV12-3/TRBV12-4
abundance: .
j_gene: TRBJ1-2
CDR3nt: TGTGCCAGCAGCCCGAGGATAGGGGATGGCTACACCTTC
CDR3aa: CASSPRIGDGYTF

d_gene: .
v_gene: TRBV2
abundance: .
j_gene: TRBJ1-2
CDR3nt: TGTGCCAGCAGTGAACAGGGTTGGTTAAACTATGGCTACACCTTC
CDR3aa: CASSEQGWLNYGYTF

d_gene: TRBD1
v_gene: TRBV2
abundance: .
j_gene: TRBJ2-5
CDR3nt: TGTGCCAGCAGTGGAAGGGGGCAAGACGAGACCCAGTACTTC
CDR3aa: CASSGRGQDETQYF

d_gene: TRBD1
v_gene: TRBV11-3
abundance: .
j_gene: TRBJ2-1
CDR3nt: TGTGCCAGCAGCTTAGATCGGGGACAGGGGGCGGATGAGCAGTTCTTC
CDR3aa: CASSLDRGQGADEQFF

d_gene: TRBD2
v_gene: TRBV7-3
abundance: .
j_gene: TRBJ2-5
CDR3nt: TGTGCCAGCAGCTCTAGCGGGGGGTCTGGAGAGACCCAGTACTTC
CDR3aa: CASSSSGGSGETQYF

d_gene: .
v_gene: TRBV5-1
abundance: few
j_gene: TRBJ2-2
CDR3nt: TGCGCCAGCAGCTTGGGTCCTCGGGGAACGAACACCGGGGAGCTGTTTTTT
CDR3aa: CASSLGPRGTNTGELFF

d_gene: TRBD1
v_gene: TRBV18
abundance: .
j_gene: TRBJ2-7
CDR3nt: TGTGCCAGCTCACCGAACCGGGACAGGGGATCCTACGAGCAGTACTTC
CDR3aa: CASSPNRDRGSYEQYF

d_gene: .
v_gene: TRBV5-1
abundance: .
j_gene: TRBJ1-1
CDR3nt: TGCGCCAGCAGCCTACCAGGGGTGCCGAACACTGAAGCTTTCTTT
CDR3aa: CASSLPGVPNTEAFF

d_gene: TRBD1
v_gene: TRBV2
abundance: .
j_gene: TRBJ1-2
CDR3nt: TGTGCCAGCAGTGGAGTACAGGGGATCGATGGCTACACCTTC
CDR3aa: CASSGVQGIDGYTF

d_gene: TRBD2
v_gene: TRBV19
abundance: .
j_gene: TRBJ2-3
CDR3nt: TGTGCCAGTAGTTGGAGAAGCGGGGAAACAGATACGCAGTATTTT
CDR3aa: CASSWRSGETDTQYF

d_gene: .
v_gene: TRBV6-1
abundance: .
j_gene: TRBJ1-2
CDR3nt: TGTGCCAGCAGTGAAGCTTCGGGGGGAGTCTATGGCTACACCTTC
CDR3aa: CASSEASGGVYGYTF

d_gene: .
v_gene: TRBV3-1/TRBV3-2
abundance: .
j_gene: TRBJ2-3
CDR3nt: TGTGCCAGCAGCCCCTACAGGATGGGTAGCACAGATACGCAGTATTTT
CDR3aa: CASSPYRMGSTDTQYF

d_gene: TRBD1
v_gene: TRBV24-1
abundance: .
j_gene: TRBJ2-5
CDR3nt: TGTGCCACCAGTGATTTTGGACAGGGCAGGGAGACCCAGTACTTC
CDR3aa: CATSDFGQGRETQYF

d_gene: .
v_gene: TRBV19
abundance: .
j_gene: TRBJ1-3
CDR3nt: TGTGCCAGTAGTATCCCTTCCTCTGGAAACACCATATATTTT
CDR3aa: CASSIPSSGNTIYF

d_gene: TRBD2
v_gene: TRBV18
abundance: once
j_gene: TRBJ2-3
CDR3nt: TGTGCCAGCTCACCACCTAATCTAGCGGGGAACACAGATACGCAGTATTTT
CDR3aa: CASSPPNLAGNTDTQYF

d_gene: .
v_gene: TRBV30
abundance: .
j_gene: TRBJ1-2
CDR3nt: TGTGCCTGGATTCTCCACCAGGCAGGGCCCTACTATGGCTACACCTTC
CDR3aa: CAWILHQAGPYYGYTF